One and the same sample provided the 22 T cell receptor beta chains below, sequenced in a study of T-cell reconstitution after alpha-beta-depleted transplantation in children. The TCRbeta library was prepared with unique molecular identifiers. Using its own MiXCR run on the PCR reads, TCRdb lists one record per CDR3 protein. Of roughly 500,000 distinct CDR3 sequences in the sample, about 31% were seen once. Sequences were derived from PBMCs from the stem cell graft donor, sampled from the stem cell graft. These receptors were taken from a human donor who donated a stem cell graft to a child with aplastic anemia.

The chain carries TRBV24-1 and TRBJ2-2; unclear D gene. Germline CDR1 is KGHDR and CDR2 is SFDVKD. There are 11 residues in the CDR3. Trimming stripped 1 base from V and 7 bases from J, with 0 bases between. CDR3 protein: CATSDFGELFF. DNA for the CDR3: TGTGCCACCAGTGATTTCGGGGAGCTGTTTTTT.

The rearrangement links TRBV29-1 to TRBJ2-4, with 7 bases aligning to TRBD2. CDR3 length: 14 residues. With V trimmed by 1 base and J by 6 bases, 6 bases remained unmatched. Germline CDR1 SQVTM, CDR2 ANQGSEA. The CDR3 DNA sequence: TGCAGCGTTGAAGGCGGGAGTAGGGGAAACATTCAGTACTTC. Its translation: CSVEGGSRGNIQYF. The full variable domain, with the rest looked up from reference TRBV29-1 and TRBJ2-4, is SAVISQKPSRDICQRGTSLTIQCQVDSQVTMMFWYRQQPGQSLTLIATANQGSEATYESGFVIDKFPISRPNLTFSTLTVSNMSPEDSSIYLCSVEGGSRGNIQYFGAGTRLSVL.

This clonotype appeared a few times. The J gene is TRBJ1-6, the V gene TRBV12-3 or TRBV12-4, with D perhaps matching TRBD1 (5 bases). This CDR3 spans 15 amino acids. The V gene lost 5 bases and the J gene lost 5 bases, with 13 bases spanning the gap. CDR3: CASSLRGRNNSPLHF. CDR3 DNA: TGTGCCAGCAGTCTACGGGGCAGAAATAATTCACCCCTCCACTTT.

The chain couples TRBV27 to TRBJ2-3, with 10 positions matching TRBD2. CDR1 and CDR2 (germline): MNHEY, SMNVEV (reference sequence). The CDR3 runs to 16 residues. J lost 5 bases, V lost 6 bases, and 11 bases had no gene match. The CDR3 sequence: CASRKGSSGSLDTQYF. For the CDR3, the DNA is TGTGCCAGCAGGAAAGGGTCTAGCGGGAGTCTAGATACGCAGTATTTT.

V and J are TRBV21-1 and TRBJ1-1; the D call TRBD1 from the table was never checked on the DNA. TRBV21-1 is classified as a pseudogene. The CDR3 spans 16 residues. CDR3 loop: CASSKGHDRVNTEAFF. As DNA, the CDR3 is TGTGCCAGCAGCAAAGGTCATGACAGGGTGAACACTGAAGCTTTCTTT.

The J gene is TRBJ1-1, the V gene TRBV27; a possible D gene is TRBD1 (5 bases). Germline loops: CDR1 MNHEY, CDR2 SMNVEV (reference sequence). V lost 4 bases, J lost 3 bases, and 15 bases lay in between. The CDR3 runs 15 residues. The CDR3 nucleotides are TGTGCCAGCAGTTACTTCCCTGGGGCTGACACTGAAGCTTTCTTT. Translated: CASSYFPGADTEAFF.

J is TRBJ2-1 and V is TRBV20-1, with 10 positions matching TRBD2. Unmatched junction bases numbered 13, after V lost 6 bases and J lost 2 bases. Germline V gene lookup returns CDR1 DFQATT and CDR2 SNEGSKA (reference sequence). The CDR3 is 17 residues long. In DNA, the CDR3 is TGCAGTGCCCGCGGCAGGGGGGGACTAGCGACCTACAATGAGCAGTTCTTC. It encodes CSARGRGGLATYNEQFF.

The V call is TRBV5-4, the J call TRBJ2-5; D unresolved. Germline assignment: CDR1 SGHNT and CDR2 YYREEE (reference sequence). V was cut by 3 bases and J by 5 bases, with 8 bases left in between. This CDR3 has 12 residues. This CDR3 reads CASSWPRETQYF. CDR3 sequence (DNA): TGTGCCAGCAGCTGGCCCAGGGAGACCCAGTACTTC.

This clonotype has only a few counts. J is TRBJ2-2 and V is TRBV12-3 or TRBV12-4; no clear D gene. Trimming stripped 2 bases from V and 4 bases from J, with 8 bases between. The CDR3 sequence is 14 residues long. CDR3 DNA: TGTGCCAGCAGTTTAAGGCAGACCACCGGGGAGCTGTTTTTT. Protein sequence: CASSLRQTTGELFF.

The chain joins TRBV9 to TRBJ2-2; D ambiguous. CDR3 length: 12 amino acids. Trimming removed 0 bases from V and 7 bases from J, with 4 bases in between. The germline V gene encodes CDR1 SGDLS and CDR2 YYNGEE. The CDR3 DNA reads TGTGCCAGCAGCGTAGCATACGGGGAGCTGTTTTTT. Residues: CASSVAYGELFF.

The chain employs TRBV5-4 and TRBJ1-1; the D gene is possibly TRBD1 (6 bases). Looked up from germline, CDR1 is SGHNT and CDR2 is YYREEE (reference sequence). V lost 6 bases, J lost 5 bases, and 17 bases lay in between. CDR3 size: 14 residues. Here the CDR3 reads CASNPLPGETEAFF. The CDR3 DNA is TGTGCCAGCAACCCCTTGCCAGGGGAGACTGAAGCTTTCTTT.

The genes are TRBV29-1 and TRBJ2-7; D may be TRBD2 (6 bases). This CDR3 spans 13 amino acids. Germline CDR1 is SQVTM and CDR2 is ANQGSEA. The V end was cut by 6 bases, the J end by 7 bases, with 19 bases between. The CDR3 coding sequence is TGCAGCGTCGGGACTGCCGCCGGGTGGGAGCAGTACTTC. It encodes CSVGTAAGWEQYF.

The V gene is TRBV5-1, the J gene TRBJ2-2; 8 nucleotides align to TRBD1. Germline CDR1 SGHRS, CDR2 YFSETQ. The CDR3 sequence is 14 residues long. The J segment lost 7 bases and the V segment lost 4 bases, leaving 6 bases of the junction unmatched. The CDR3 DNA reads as TGCGCCAGCAGCCGTGGACAGGGTGACGGGGAGCTGTTTTTT. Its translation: CASSRGQGDGELFF.

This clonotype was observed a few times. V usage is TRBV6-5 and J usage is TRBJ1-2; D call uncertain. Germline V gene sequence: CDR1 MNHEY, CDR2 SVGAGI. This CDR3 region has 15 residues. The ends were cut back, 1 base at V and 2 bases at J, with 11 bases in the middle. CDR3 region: CASSYLSGKNYGYTF. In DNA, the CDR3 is TGTGCCAGCAGTTACTTATCCGGGAAGAACTATGGCTACACCTTC.

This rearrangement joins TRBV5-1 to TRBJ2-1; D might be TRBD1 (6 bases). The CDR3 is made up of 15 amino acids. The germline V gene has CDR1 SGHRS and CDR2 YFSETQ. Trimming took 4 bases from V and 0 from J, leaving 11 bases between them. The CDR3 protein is CASSVGQTSYNEQFF. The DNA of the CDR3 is TGCGCCAGCAGCGTCGGACAGACCTCCTACAATGAGCAGTTCTTC. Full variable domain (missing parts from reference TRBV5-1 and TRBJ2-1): KAGVTQTPRYLIKTRGQQVTLSCSPISGHRSVSWYQQTPGQGLQFLFEYFSETQRNKGNFPGRFSGRQFSNSRSEMNVSTLELGDSALYLCASSVGQTSYNEQFFGPGTRLTVL.

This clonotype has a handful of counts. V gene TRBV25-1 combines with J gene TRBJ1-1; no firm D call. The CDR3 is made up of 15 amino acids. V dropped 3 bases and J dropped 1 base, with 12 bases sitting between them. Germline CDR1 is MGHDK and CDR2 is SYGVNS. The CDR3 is CASSDNLGKNTEAFF. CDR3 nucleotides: TGTGCCAGCAGTGATAATTTGGGGAAGAACACTGAAGCTTTCTTT. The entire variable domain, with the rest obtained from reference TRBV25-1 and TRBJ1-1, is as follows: EADIYQTPRYLVIGTGKKITLECSQTMGHDKMYWYQQDPGMELHLIHYSYGVNSTEKGDLSSESTVSRIRTEHFPLTLESARPSHTSQYLCASSDNLGKNTEAFFGQGTRLTVV.

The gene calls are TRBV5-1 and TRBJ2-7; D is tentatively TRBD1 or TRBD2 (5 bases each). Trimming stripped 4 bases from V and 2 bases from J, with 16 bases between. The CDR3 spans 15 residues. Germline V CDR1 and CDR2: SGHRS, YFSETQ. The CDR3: CASSEGRTSTYEQYF. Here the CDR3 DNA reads TGCGCCAGCAGCGAGGGACGGACGAGTACCTACGAGCAGTACTTC.

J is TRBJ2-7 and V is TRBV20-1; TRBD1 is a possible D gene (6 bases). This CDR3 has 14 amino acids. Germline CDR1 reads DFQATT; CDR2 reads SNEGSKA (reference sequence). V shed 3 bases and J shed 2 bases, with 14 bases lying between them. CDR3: CSASGPPGAYEQYF. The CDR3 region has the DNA TGCAGTGCTAGCGGGCCCCCAGGGGCCTACGAGCAGTACTTC.

The CDR3 DNA follows: TGTGCCAGCAGCGTAGGGTTAGCGGGGAGCACCGGGGAGCTGTTTTTT. Protein sequence: CASSVGLAGSTGELFF. V is TRBV9 and J is TRBJ2-2; 8 bases line up with TRBD2. Germline V gene data show CDR1 as SGDLS and CDR2 as YYNGEE. V was pared by 0 bases and J by 4 bases, with 5 bases of the junction left unmatched. The CDR3 covers 16 residues.

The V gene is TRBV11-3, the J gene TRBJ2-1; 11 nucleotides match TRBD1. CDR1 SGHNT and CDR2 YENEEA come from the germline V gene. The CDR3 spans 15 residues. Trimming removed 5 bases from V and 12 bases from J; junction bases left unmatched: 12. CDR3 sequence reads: CASSATRTGGGVQFF. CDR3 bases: TGTGCCAGCAGCGCTACCCGGACAGGGGGCGGCGTGCAGTTCTTC. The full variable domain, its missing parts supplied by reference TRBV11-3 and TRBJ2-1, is EAGVVQSPRYKIIEKKQPVAFWCNPISGHNTLYWYLQNLGQGPELLIRYENEEAVDDSQLPKDRFSAERLKGVDSTLKIQPAELGDSAVYLCASSATRTGGGVQFFGPGTRLTVL.

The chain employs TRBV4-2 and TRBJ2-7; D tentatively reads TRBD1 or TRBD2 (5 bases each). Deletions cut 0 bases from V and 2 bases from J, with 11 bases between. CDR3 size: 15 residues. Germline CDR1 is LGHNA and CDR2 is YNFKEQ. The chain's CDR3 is CASSQDRGRPYEQYF. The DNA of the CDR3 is TGTGCCAGCAGCCAAGATCGGGGCAGGCCCTACGAGCAGTACTTC.

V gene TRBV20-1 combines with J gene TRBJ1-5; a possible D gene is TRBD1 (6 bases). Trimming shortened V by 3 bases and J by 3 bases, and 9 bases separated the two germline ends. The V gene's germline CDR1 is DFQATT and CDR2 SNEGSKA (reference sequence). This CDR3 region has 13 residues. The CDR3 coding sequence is TGCAGTGCTAGTCGGACAGACAATCAGCCCCAGCATTTT. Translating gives CSASRTDNQPQHF.